Here is one T cell receptor (beta chain) with its context. The antigen this receptor binds is unknown. No base-level quality is on record; no much larger clone is a single base apart. The method behind the library was the immunoSEQ multiplex PCR assay. For the multiplex PCR, a mixture combining 60 forward primers for TCR Vbeta segments and 13 reverse primers for TCR Jbeta segments was used. A multiplex PCR assay on genomic DNA amplified the CDR3 region of rearranged TCR beta genes. On the Illumina HiSeq System, the amplified TCR beta libraries were sequenced as 87-base-pair reads. Regarding the original processing steps: In a later analysis, tens of millions of unique TCR beta chains were counted across the 500 to 700 repertoires, and roughly 11 million of these chains were shared by at least two donors. Raw reads were error-corrected and collapsed into unique sequences with a nearest-neighbor algorithm that merged closely related sequences to remove PCR and sequencing errors. To assign V, D and J gene segments, CDR3 sequences were aligned to IMGT reference sequences. For a sequence to be retained, a match of at least six nucleotides was required to both a V gene segment and a J gene segment. A rearrangement was called productive if the CDR3 had no stop codons and remained in frame with V and J, and every other rearrangement was called non-productive. Following IMGT convention, CDR3 was defined as the stretch from the second conserved V-encoded cysteine up to the conserved J-encoded phenylalanine. The earlier analysis of 550 to 650 of the donors excluded any sequence lacking an unambiguous match to a single V gene segment. An earlier analysis of several hundred of the donors called V segments functional above 56.7% productive rearrangements and segregating when the between-donor standard deviation exceeded 5%. A statistical classification framework was developed to diagnose cytomegalovirus status using the catalog of TCR beta chain sequences. In a later analysis, TCR nucleotide sequences were compared against IMGT/GENE-DB human TR gene sequences so that V and J genes could be assigned. A later analysis assigned CDR3 sequences and most-parsimonious VDJ recombination scenarios with the TCRdist pipeline. In a later analysis, every TCR beta chain was defined by the combination of its CDR3 amino acid sequence and its V-gene family, and reads without a unique V-gene family were dropped. To address suspected cross-contamination and a sequencing artifact, a later analysis removed 592 highly shared, low-generation-probability nucleotide sequences. A later analysis calculated a clonal expansion index for each public chain from normalized within-repertoire ranks of inferred template counts. A later analysis computed generation probabilities with a VDJ recombination model fitted to out-of-frame rearrangements, and checked the results against IGoR. In a later analysis, hypergeometric tests were used to score TCR-TCR, TCR-HLA and TCR-CMV co-occurrence, with a repertoire-size bias correction applied to TCR pairs. To estimate false discovery rates, a later analysis permuted the HLA or CMV assignments 20 times. In a later analysis, co-occurring TCRs were grouped with DBSCAN, and TCRdist sequence similarity was added when clustering was performed within HLA-allele-positive subsets. Repertoires with fewer than 30,000 or more than 120,000 public chains were left out of co-occurrence clustering, as were a few repertoires with anomalous nucleotide sharing. The immuneACCESS repertoire file appears here via TCRdb, limited to in-frame rearrangements. These files lack a portion of the clones; in checked studies, under half of the deficit traces to unresolved V genes, and the cause of the others is not known. The V and J calls and clone size were taken over from that table, and D and trimming were inferred from the DNA. This sample is represented by about 160,000 clones; approximately 81% of them were singletons. The top ten clonotypes cover roughly 2.1% of the sample.

This sample was taken from a study of cytomegalovirus exposure and HLA in healthy donors (dated 2017 in TCRdb). With respect to the entire study: An earlier analysis of some 500 of the donors reported 250 to 350 Gb of sequence data and 117 million unique TCR beta sequences from 150 million to 200 million T cells. Approximately 300 gigabases of sequencing data and 91 million or so unique TCR sequences made up an early release that covered approximately 650 HLA-typed donors. Of the roughly 420 genotyped donors, 75% to 85% were placed in the genetic ancestry cluster associated with self-reported Caucasian donors. The study was designed to test whether signatures of past pathogen exposure could be identified by cataloging public T cell receptors. Using immunosequencing, the study profiled T cell repertoires from around 680 subjects and related those repertoires to cytomegalovirus serostatus. Along with the approximately 620-subject first cohort, a separate validation cohort of 120 different subjects was used. To predict cytomegalovirus infection status, the study combined high-throughput TCR immunosequencing, statistical association of individual TCRs with disease status, and machine learning. A later analysis re-analyzed previously published TCR beta repertoires from approximately 670 donors and added high-resolution HLA genotyping to study TCR occurrence patterns. Rather than using new phenotypic data, the later analysis identified candidate immune exposures from TCR beta sequences and from how often those sequences occurred across donors. To decide whether each TCR beta V gene segment behaved as functional or pseudogenic, an earlier analysis of 587 of the donors relied on high-throughput TCR beta sequencing. Donor age, sex, ethnicity and CMV serostatus were compiled together with the repertoire data. In a later genetic analysis, genome-wide SNP genotypes for about three fifths of the roughly 670 donors were used, and that subset was treated as a discovery cohort. All discovery cohort repertoires had been generated on a single sequencing platform. HLA typing covered class I and class II loci at four-digit resolution. Typing coverage varied by locus: roughly 620-640 donors for A, B, C, DRB1 and DQB1; roughly 510 for DQA1; about 570 for DPA1; roughly 450 for DPB1. Because of strong linkage in the cohort, four or five DR-DQ haplotypes were treated as single units for association and clustering. Among 300 to 450 genotyped donors of the cohort, an average of approximately 240,000 unique TCR beta nucleotide sequences were sequenced per donor, roughly 18% of them non-productive. Results and caveats for the whole study, not just this receptor: According to a later genetic analysis, donors in an Asian-associated ancestry cluster had fewer N-insertions in productive TCRs than the approximately 670-donor mean. A cluster of highly shared sequence variants was judged likely to represent a technical artifact of the sequencing pipeline. The only immune exposure information available for the cohort was CMV serostatus. According to a later analysis, parvovirus B19, influenza, CMV and Epstein-Barr virus appeared linked to several top co-occurrence clusters. Most TCR sequences were seen in very few donors, while some public TCRs were found in many individuals. Linkage disequilibrium might explain the correlated functional status among segregating V segments, but an unknown experimental factor could not be excluded. V-gene and J-gene trimming of TCR beta chains was associated with a missense DCLRE1C variant in a later genetic analysis, and the association was replicated in an independent cohort. Because the 87-base-pair reads could not distinguish some IMGT-functional V segments, including TRBV6-2 and TRBV6-3, those segments were excluded. The study listed 164 TCR beta chains as associated with cytomegalovirus. When HLA alleles, especially DR and DQ, strongly co-occurred, attributing TCR associations to individual alleles was difficult. A later analysis found that TCR association rates varied across HLA loci, with DRB1 alleles showing the most associated TCRs and HLA-C alleles the fewest. Most CMV-associated TCR beta chains appeared to be HLA-restricted in a later analysis, and the HLA associations seemed to be driven largely by CMV exposure. A later analysis associated around 16,000 TCR beta sequences with specific HLA alleles at a false discovery rate of 0.05. A few of the identified cytomegalovirus-associated TCR beta chains were confirmed in vitro to be specific for cytomegalovirus antigens. Because HLA typing was unavailable for some donors at each locus, only the typed subset was used in association tests. A further reported finding was that TCR beta sequences accurately predicted the HLA-A and HLA-B alleles for most subjects in the first cohort. In a later analysis, HLA-associated TCR beta chains were found to be more clonally expanded and to have lower generation probabilities than equally common non-associated chains. The earlier analysis of 587 of the donors excluded around 17 rarely observed V segments, including chromosome 9 orphons, because counts were too low. Only TCR beta chains were sequenced in this cohort, and the absence of alpha or paired-chain data limited detectable features. The classifier was reported to diagnose cytomegalovirus status with high specificity and sensitivity in both the original cohort and the validation cohort. In an earlier analysis of roughly 500 of the donors, most TCR beta V segments appeared in productive rearrangements about 87% or about 30% of the time, broadly matching IMGT annotations. Roughly uniform sequencing depth across donors was assumed in presence/absence analyses, although this assumption may not hold. According to the authors, the approach could potentially be generalized to other disease states and immunological phenotypes.

Trimming removed 5 bases from V and 5 bases from J; the gene matches leave 8 bases unexplained. CDR1 and CDR2 are drawn from the germline V gene: SGHNT, YENEEA. Its CDR3 holds 14 amino acids, cysteine through phenylalanine. Left in the record is the CDR3 DNA by itself, 42 bases read in frame from the first base. In total, 600 or so healthy bone marrow donors made up the cohort. At the time of sampling, every cohort member was nominally healthy, though immune exposures that went unrecorded were likely present. The donor was CMV seropositive and belonged to the group of 270 or so seropositive cohort members. Each donor provided a peripheral blood sample, and peripheral blood mononuclear cells were used for TCR beta sequencing. Genomic DNA extraction from the blood cell samples was performed with the Qiagen DNeasy Blood Extraction Kit.

Sequencing was done on a sample of PBMCs. The origin of this receptor is a man between 18 and 35 years old in good health and CMV-seropositive. Recombination joined TRBV11-3 with TRBJ1-1; the junction holds 7 bases that match TRBD1. The CDR3 is CASSPPAGGTEAFF. The DNA reads as follows: TGTGCCAGCAGCCCCCCCGCAGGGGGGACTGAAGCTTTCTTT.